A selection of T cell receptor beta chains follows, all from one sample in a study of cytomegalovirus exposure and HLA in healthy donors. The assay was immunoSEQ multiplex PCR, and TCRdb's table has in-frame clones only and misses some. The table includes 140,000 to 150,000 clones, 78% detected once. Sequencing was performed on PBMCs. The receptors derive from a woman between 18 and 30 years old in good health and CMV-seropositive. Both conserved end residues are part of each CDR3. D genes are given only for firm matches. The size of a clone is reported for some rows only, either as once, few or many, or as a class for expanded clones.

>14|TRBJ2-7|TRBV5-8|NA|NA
CASSLVLTAREQYF
TGTGCCAGCAGCTTGGTGTTGACAGCCCGCGAGCAGTACTTC
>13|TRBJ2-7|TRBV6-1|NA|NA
CASSRMGSYEQYF
TGTGCCAGCAGCAGGATGGGCTCCTACGAGCAGTACTTC
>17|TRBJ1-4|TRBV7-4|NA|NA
CASSLDYYTGTCEKLFF
TGTGCCAGCAGCTTAGATTACTATACAGGGACCTGTGAAAAACTGTTTTTT
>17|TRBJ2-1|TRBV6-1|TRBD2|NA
CASSGAGTSGKVNEQFF
TGTGCCAGCAGTGGAGCCGGGACTAGCGGGAAGGTGAATGAGCAGTTCTTC
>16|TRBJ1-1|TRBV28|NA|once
CASSYPGVPMNTEAFF
TGTGCCAGCAGTTATCCCGGAGTACCTATGAACACTGAAGCTTTCTTT
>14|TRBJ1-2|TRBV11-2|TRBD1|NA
CASSLVDRGYGYTF
TGTGCCAGCAGCTTAGTGGACAGGGGCTATGGCTACACCTTC
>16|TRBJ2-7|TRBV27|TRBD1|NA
CASRALPVTGNYEQYF
TGTGCCAGCAGAGCCCTACCGGTGACAGGGAACTACGAGCAGTACTTC
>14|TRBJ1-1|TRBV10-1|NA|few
CASQKSESDSAAFF
TGCGCCAGCCAGAAAAGCGAGTCGGACTCAGCTGCTTTCTTT
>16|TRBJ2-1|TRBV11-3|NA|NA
CASSSTDSVSYNEQFF
TGTGCCAGCAGCTCTACAGACAGCGTCTCCTACAATGAGCAGTTCTTC
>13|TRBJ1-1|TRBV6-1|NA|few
CASSEPYTGIAFF
TGTGCCAGCAGTGAACCTTATACAGGGATCGCTTTCTTT
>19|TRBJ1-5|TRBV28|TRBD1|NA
CASSLTGTGLMDSNQPQHF
TGTGCCAGCAGTTTAACCGGGACAGGGCTTATGGATAGCAATCAGCCCCAGCATTTT
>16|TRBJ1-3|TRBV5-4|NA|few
CASSNGRRTAGNTIYF
TGTGCCAGCAGCAACGGTCGGAGGACCGCTGGAAACACCATATATTTT
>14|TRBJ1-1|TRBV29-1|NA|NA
CSVEVGGKGGEAFF
TGCAGCGTTGAAGTGGGGGGGAAGGGGGGTGAAGCTTTCTTT
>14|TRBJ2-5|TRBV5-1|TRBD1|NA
CASSSGTGGQTQYF
TGCGCCAGCAGTTCCGGGACAGGAGGGCAGACCCAGTACTTC
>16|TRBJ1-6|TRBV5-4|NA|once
CASSLVGASNNSPLHF
TGTGCCAGCAGCTTGGTTGGGGCGTCCAATAATTCACCCCTCCACTTT
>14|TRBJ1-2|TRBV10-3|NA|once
CAIRPAGTVYGYTF
TGTGCCATCAGGCCTGCGGGGACTGTCTATGGCTACACCTTC
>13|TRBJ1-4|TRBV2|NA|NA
CASSFQGGEKLFF
TGTGCCAGCAGCTTCCAGGGCGGTGAAAAACTGTTTTTT
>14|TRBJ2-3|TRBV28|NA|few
CASSFLESTDTQYF
TGTGCCAGCAGTTTCCTAGAGAGCACGGATACGCAGTATTTT
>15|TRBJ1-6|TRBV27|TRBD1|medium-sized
CASSFRGQGYSPLHF
TGTGCCAGCAGTTTCCGTGGACAGGGGTATTCACCCCTCCACTTT
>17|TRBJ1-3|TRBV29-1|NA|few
CSVEGGVRGPSGNTIYF
TGCAGCGTTGAAGGGGGGGTACGGGGACCCTCTGGAAACACCATATATTTT
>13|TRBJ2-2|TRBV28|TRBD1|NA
CATSTGAIGELFF
TGTGCCACCTCAACAGGGGCTATCGGGGAGCTGTTTTTT
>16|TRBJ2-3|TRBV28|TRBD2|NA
CASSLFRSGGLSTQYF
TGTGCCAGCAGTTTATTCCGCAGCGGGGGATTGAGTACGCAGTATTTT
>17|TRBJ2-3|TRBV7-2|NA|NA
CASSLLGSGIVTDTQYF
TGTGCCAGCAGCTTATTGGGGTCGGGGATTGTCACAGATACGCAGTATTTT
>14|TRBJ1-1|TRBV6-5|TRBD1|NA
CASSYGTGATEAFF
TGTGCCAGCAGTTATGGGACAGGGGCGACTGAAGCTTTCTTT
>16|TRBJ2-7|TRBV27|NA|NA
CASSPRSRGSSYEQYF
TGTGCCAGCAGTCCTCGCTCCAGGGGCTCCTCCTACGAGCAGTACTTC
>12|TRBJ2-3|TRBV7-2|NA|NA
CASSLYTDTQYF
TGTGCCAGCAGCTTATATACAGATACGCAGTATTTT
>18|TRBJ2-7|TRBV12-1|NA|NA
CASRRPTLRGVSSYEQYF
TGTGCCAGCAGGCGGCCCACCTTACGGGGGGTGAGCTCCTACGAGCAGTACTTC
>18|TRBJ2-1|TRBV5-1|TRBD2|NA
CASSSTTSGVYRYNEQFF
TGCGCCAGCAGCTCCACTACTAGCGGGGTCTATAGGTACAATGAGCAGTTCTTC